This T cell receptor (beta chain) was sequenced during a study of blood T cell repertoires in COVID-19. The wider study: The United States, Italy and Spain supplied acute and convalescent COVID-19 samples. From T cells, B-cell-depleted T cells, or PBMCs came the material, which was cDNA or gDNA.

With 2 bases removed from V and 0 bases from J, the gap between germline ends came to 10 bases. The length of the CDR3 is 16 residues. CDR1 and CDR2 (germline): SGHTA, FQGNSA. Source study methods: Amplification from reference gene primers served as the basis for estimated nucleated cell counts. Clones were read by immunoSEQ multiplex PCR, and TCRdb kept only the in-frame ones, dropping some. Clone size and the V and J calls come from that table; the DNA yielded D and trimming. The sample shows 180,000 or so clones, 85% of them seen only once. The chain employs TRBV7-2 and TRBJ1-4, with D possibly TRBD1 on 5 matching bases. The sequence derives from an older woman with acute or convalescent COVID-19. The sample comprised peripheral blood. The CDR3 DNA is TGTGCCAGCAGCTTACAGGGTACGACAACTAATGAAAAACTGTTTTTT. Protein sequence: CASSLQGTTTNEKLFF.